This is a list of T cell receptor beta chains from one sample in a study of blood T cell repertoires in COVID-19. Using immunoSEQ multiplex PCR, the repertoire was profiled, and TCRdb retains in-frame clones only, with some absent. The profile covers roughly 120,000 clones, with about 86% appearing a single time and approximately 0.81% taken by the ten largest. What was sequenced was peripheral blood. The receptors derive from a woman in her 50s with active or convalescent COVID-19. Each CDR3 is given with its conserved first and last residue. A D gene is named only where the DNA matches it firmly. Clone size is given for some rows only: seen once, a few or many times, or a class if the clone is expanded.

CASRARGAGNTIYF,TGTGCCAGCAGAGCCCGGGGGGCTGGAAACACCATATATTTT,NA,NA,TRBJ1-3,TRBV6-5
CASSQDYGTDTQYF,TGTGCCAGCAGCCAAGATTACGGGACAGATACGCAGTATTTT,NA,NA,TRBJ2-3,TRBV14
CASSTSRTSGRFEQYF,TGTGCCAGTAGTACCTCCCGGACTAGCGGGAGGTTCGAGCAGTACTTC,NA,TRBD2,TRBJ2-7,TRBV19
CASRGWAGGTGGELFF,TGTGCCAGCAGAGGGTGGGCGGGAGGTACCGGCGGGGAGCTGTTTTTT,NA,TRBD2,TRBJ2-2,TRBV7-2
CASSLDSTGSGANVLTF,TGTGCCAGTAGCCTAGATTCGACAGGGTCCGGGGCCAACGTCCTGACTTTC,NA,TRBD1,TRBJ2-6,TRBV19
CASRLGQYSTDTQYF,TGTGCCAGCAGATTGGGACAGTACAGCACAGATACGCAGTATTTT,NA,TRBD1,TRBJ2-3,TRBV5-4
CASSRGTSTEAFF,TGTGCCAGCAGCCGGGGGACGAGTACCGAAGCTTTCTTT,NA,NA,TRBJ1-1,TRBV6-5
CAISDTRQGAKNGYTF,TGTGCCATCAGTGATACCAGACAGGGGGCGAAAAATGGCTACACCTTC,NA,TRBD1,TRBJ1-2,TRBV10-3
CASSVTQGTEAFF,TGTGCCAGCTCCGTAACTCAGGGGACTGAAGCTTTCTTT,NA,NA,TRBJ1-1,TRBV18
CATSREGPETQYF,TGTGCCACCAGCAGAGAGGGCCCAGAGACCCAGTACTTC,NA,NA,TRBJ2-5,TRBV15
CASSLTYTGKDYTF,TGTGCCAGCAGCTTAACGTATACAGGGAAGGACTACACCTTC,NA,NA,TRBJ1-2,TRBV7-3
CASSLDSGQTSQYF,TGTGCCAGCAGTCTCGATAGCGGTCAAACGTCCCAGTACTTC,NA,NA,TRBJ2-5,TRBV27
CASSTNIGTSGYNEQFF,TGTGCCAGCAGTACAAATATCGGGACTAGCGGCTACAATGAGCAGTTCTTC,NA,TRBD2,TRBJ2-1,TRBV27
CASSEGRSSYNSPLHF,TGTGCCAGCAGTGAAGGGCGGAGCTCCTATAATTCACCCCTCCACTTT,NA,NA,TRBJ1-6,TRBV6-1
CASSTGQSSYNSPLHF,TGTGCCAGCAGCACCGGACAGAGCTCCTATAATTCACCCCTCCACTTT,few,NA,TRBJ1-6,TRBV7-2
CASRDQPAGENSEQYF,TGTGCCAGTAGGGACCAACCAGCGGGAGAAAATTCTGAGCAGTACTTC,NA,TRBD2,TRBJ2-7,TRBV19
CASSLTYTTDTQYF,TGTGCCAGCAGCTTGACGTACACCACAGATACGCAGTATTTT,NA,NA,TRBJ2-3,TRBV5-6
CASSEEFAMAGGNNEQFF,TGTGCCAGCAGTGAGGAATTTGCAATGGCGGGAGGGAACAATGAGCAGTTCTTC,NA,TRBD2,TRBJ2-1,TRBV6-1
CASSSGGVQTEKLFF,TGTGCCAGCAGCTCCGGAGGAGTCCAGACTGAAAAACTGTTTTTT,NA,NA,TRBJ1-4,TRBV7-9
CASSSRNLLAPNEQFF,TGTGCCAGCAGCTCGCGTAACTTACTAGCTCCGAATGAGCAGTTCTTC,NA,NA,TRBJ2-1,TRBV5-6
CASSLGSGGRGTGELFF,TGTGCCAGCAGCTTAGGGTCGGGAGGTCGAGGCACCGGGGAGCTGTTTTTT,NA,TRBD2,TRBJ2-2,TRBV7-9
CASSKVAPGRGQSQPQHF,TGTGCCAGCAGCAAAGTGGCACCCGGCAGGGGGCAGAGTCAGCCCCAGCATTTT,NA,NA,TRBJ1-5,TRBV21-1
CASSLSGRGLAFF,TGTGCCAGCAGCTTAAGCGGACGGGGTTTGGCTTTCTTT,NA,NA,TRBJ1-1,TRBV7-2
CATSDPSGRNEQFF,TGTGCCACCAGTGATCCAAGCGGGAGAAATGAGCAGTTCTTC,NA,TRBD2,TRBJ2-1,TRBV24-1
CATSRGPQGGAGDTQYF,TGTGCCACCAGCAGAGGACCGCAAGGGGGGGCAGGAGATACGCAGTATTTT,once,NA,TRBJ2-3,TRBV15
CASAPQGADTGELFF,TGCGCCAGCGCCCCTCAGGGGGCTGACACCGGGGAGCTGTTTTTT,NA,TRBD1,TRBJ2-2,TRBV5-1
CASSEDRGFAEAFF,TGCGCCAGCAGCGAGGACAGGGGGTTCGCTGAAGCTTTCTTT,NA,TRBD1,TRBJ1-1,TRBV5-1
CAIRDGDRGGNSPLHF,TGTGCCATCAGAGACGGGGACAGGGGGGGAAATTCACCCCTCCACTTT,NA,TRBD1,TRBJ1-6,TRBV10-3
CASSLGGESTDTQYF,TGTGCCAGCAGCTTGGGCGGGGAAAGCACAGATACGCAGTATTTT,NA,NA,TRBJ2-3,TRBV7-2
CASSQGDEYEQYF,TGTGCCAGTAGTCAGGGGGATGAATACGAGCAGTACTTC,NA,TRBD1,TRBJ2-7,TRBV19
CASSMVGEQFF,TGTGCCAGTAGTATGGTCGGTGAGCAGTTCTTC,NA,NA,TRBJ2-1,TRBV19
CASSHPTGTGGNSPLHF,TGCGCCAGCAGCCACCCAACCGGGACAGGCGGAAATTCACCCCTCCACTTT,few,TRBD1,TRBJ1-6,TRBV4-1
CASSQDSPTGGSQPQHF,TGTGCCAGCAGCCAAGATTCGCCGACAGGGGGAAGTCAGCCCCAGCATTTT,NA,TRBD1,TRBJ1-5,TRBV3-1/TRBV3-2
CASSKEGVPSGSNEQYF,TGTGCCAGCAGCAAAGAGGGTGTGCCTAGCGGGAGTAACGAGCAGTACTTC,NA,NA,TRBJ2-7,TRBV21-1
CAEGRGQGGYGYTF,TGTGCCGAAGGGCGGGGACAGGGGGGATATGGCTACACCTTC,NA,TRBD1,TRBJ1-2,TRBV27
CASSYSGGEGEKLFF,TGTGCCAGCAGTTACTCTGGGGGCGAGGGTGAAAAACTGTTTTTT,once,NA,TRBJ1-4,TRBV6-5
CASSLWDLGQIGNQPQHF,TGTGCCAGCAGTTTATGGGACCTGGGACAGATCGGCAATCAGCCCCAGCATTTT,NA,TRBD1,TRBJ1-5,TRBV28
CASSLLSSYNEQFF,TGTGCCAGCAGTTTACTGAGCTCCTACAATGAGCAGTTCTTC,NA,NA,TRBJ2-1,TRBV28
CASSRTSGRSDTQYF,TGTGCCAGCAGCCGGACTAGCGGGAGATCAGATACGCAGTATTTT,NA,TRBD2,TRBJ2-3,TRBV5-4
CSASMGQGYEKLFF,TGCAGTGCTAGTATGGGACAGGGGTATGAAAAACTGTTTTTT,few,TRBD1,TRBJ1-4,TRBV20-1
CASSLAGIGYTF,TGTGCCAGCAGCTTAGCCGGTATTGGCTACACCTTC,NA,NA,TRBJ1-2,TRBV7-2
CASSSRLHPTGEDQPQHF,TGTGCCAGCAGTTCTCGCCTACACCCGACGGGAGAGGATCAGCCCCAGCATTTT,NA,NA,TRBJ1-5,TRBV28
CASSYFPGLGYEQYF,TGTGCCAGCAGTTACTTTCCGGGACTAGGCTACGAGCAGTACTTC,NA,TRBD2,TRBJ2-7,TRBV6-2/TRBV6-3
CASSYWTGRNQPQHF,TGTGCCAGCAGCTACTGGACAGGTCGCAATCAGCCCCAGCATTTT,few,TRBD1,TRBJ1-5,TRBV5-5
CASSLVEGRSPLHF,TGTGCCAGCAGCTTAGTTGAGGGCAGATCACCCCTCCACTTT,NA,NA,TRBJ1-6,TRBV7-9
CASSPTGGGGQPQHF,TGTGCCAGCTCGCCGACAGGGGGAGGAGGTCAGCCCCAGCATTTT,NA,TRBD1,TRBJ1-5,TRBV18
CTSSRTKLASPYNEQFF,TGCACCAGCAGCCGCACCAAACTAGCGTCGCCCTACAATGAGCAGTTCTTC,NA,NA,TRBJ2-1,TRBV1
CASSPTGTNSYNEQFF,TGTGCCAGCAGCCCGACCGGGACAAACTCCTACAATGAGCAGTTCTTC,NA,NA,TRBJ2-1,TRBV7-3
CASSLGTTSSYEQYF,TGTGCCAGCAGTTTAGGGACAACAAGCTCCTACGAGCAGTACTTC,NA,NA,TRBJ2-7,TRBV27
CATGREGANVLTF,TGTGCCACAGGACGGGAGGGGGCCAACGTCCTGACTTTC,NA,NA,TRBJ2-6,TRBV7-8
CASSPSTSGRSWEQFF,TGTGCCAGCAGCCCTTCGACTAGCGGGAGGTCATGGGAGCAGTTCTTC,NA,TRBD2,TRBJ2-1,TRBV5-4
CAWSPRQEEQFF,TGTGCCTGGAGTCCTAGACAGGAGGAGCAGTTCTTC,NA,NA,TRBJ2-1,TRBV30
CASSRGLAGATGELFF,TGTGCCAGCAGCCGGGGACTAGCGGGAGCCACCGGGGAGCTGTTTTTT,NA,TRBD2,TRBJ2-2,TRBV3-1/TRBV3-2